The 20 T cell receptor beta chains listed next were all sequenced from one sample in a study of brain metastases from non-small cell lung cancer. The assay was immunoSEQ multiplex PCR, and TCRdb's table has in-frame clones only and misses some. The sample lists about 2,400 clones; around 81% were seen once. The specimen was primary lung tumor tissue. Receptor source: a donor at least 40 years old with non-small cell lung cancer.

The J gene is TRBJ2-2, the V gene TRBV7-2; 14 nucleotides agree with TRBD2. The CDR3 length is 17 residues. Germline V gene lookup returns CDR1 SGHTA and CDR2 FQGNSA. V gave up 1 base and J gave up 6 bases; unmatched junction bases: 4. The chain's CDR3 is CASSLGLAGGPAGELFF. As DNA, the CDR3 is TGTGCCAGCAGCTTAGGACTAGCGGGAGGGCCGGCCGGGGAGCTGTTTTTT. Variable domain in full (rest from reference TRBV7-2 and TRBJ2-2): GAGVSQSPSNKVTEKGKDVELRCDPISGHTALYWYRQSLGQGLEFLIYFQGNSAPDKSGLPSDRFSAERTGGSVSTLTIQRTQQEDSAVYLCASSLGLAGGPAGELFFGEGSRLTVL.

V usage is TRBV5-6 and J usage is TRBJ2-7; no reliable D call. The CDR3 covers 16 residues. Germline lookup yields CDR1 SGHDT and CDR2 YYEEEE. V lost 0 bases, J lost 3 bases, and 16 bases lay in between. CDR3 DNA sequence: TGTGCCAGCAGCTTGGAAGGTGTGGCGACCCGCTACGAGCAGTACTTC. This codes for CASSLEGVATRYEQYF. Looking up the rest from reference TRBV5-6 and TRBJ2-7 gives the full variable domain: DAGVTQSPTHLIKTRGQQVTLRCSPKSGHDTVSWYQQALGQGPQFIFQYYEEEERQRGNFPDRFSGHQFPNYSSELNVNALLLGDSALYLCASSLEGVATRYEQYFGPGTRLTVT.

This clone showed up just once. The rearrangement joins TRBV6-5 to TRBJ1-2, with D uncertain. Trimming cost V 5 bases and J 8 bases, with 15 bases left between them. The germline V gene has CDR1 MNHEY and CDR2 SVGAGI. This CDR3 is 13 amino acids long. CDR3 coding DNA: TGTGCCAGCAGTCCCTTCCGAGGCGGCGGCTACACCTTC. Residues: CASSPFRGGGYTF.

V usage is TRBV4-3 and J usage is TRBJ1-3; tentatively, D is TRBD1 (5 bases). The V end was cut by 0 bases, the J end by 8 bases, with 20 bases between. The germline gives CDR1 LGHNA, CDR2 YSLEER. The CDR3 is made up of 17 amino acids. CDR3 nucleotide sequence: TGCGCCAGCAGCCAAGATCTTCCAGGGTCGGGCGGGGACACCATATATTTT. The encoded protein is CASSQDLPGSGGDTIYF.

This clone was counted a few times. V and J are TRBV5-8 and TRBJ1-5; 9 nucleotides align to TRBD1. CDR3 size: 15 residues. Germline V gene data show CDR1 as SGHTS and CDR2 as YDEGEE. V lost 4 bases to trimming and J lost 3 bases; unmatched junction nucleotides: 5. CDR3 DNA: TGTGCCAGCAGCCCCGGGACAGGGACCAATCAGCCCCAGCATTTT. Translated: CASSPGTGTNQPQHF.

The chain carries TRBV19 and TRBJ2-7; 8 positions agree with TRBD1. This CDR3 is built from 14 residues. The J segment lost 3 bases and the V segment lost 5 bases, leaving 6 bases of the junction unmatched. Per germline, CDR1 LNHDA and CDR2 SQIVND (reference sequence). The CDR3 here is CASSPRDRIYEQYF. For the CDR3, the DNA is TGTGCCAGTAGTCCCCGGGACAGGATCTACGAGCAGTACTTC.

V gene TRBV5-6 combines with J gene TRBJ1-4; 9 bases align to TRBD1. V gave up 3 bases and J gave up 5 bases; unmatched junction bases: 14. The CDR3 is 18 amino acids. The germline V gene has CDR1 SGHDT and CDR2 YYEEEE. CDR3 region: CASSSSIGPGTGNEKLFF. CDR3 coding DNA: TGTGCCAGCAGCTCTTCGATAGGGCCCGGGACAGGGAATGAAAAACTGTTTTTT.

This clone qualifies as large. In the same sample, other DNA sequences code for this CDR3. The chain links TRBV6-5 to TRBJ2-7, with a weak D call TRBD1 (6 bases). CDR3 length: 13 amino acids. CDR1 and CDR2 from the germline V gene are MNHEY and SVGAGI. V lost 7 bases and J lost 3, with 13 bases in between. DNA for the CDR3: TGTGCCAGCACTCCCCCGGACAGCTACGAGCAGTACTTC. The encoded protein is CASTPPDSYEQYF.

The chain joins TRBV4-1 to TRBJ2-1, with D perhaps TRBD2 (5 bases). This CDR3 is 16 amino acids long. From germline, CDR1 is MGHRA and CDR2 YSYEKL. The V and J ends lost 4 bases and 7 bases respectively, with 20 bases between them. The DNA for the CDR3 is TGCGCCAGCAGCCCCACCCCAGGACGGGGAGAGAATGAGCAGTTCTTC. Encoded protein: CASSPTPGRGENEQFF.

The V gene is TRBV28, the J gene TRBJ1-5; 7 bases line up with TRBD1. CDR1 and CDR2 (germline): MDHEN, SYDVKM. This CDR3 is built from 15 residues. V shed 9 bases and J 0 bases; nucleotides not matched to a gene: 8. This chain's CDR3 is CASRADRLSNQPQHF. In DNA, the CDR3 is TGTGCCAGTAGGGCGGACAGGCTTAGCAATCAGCCCCAGCATTTT.

V usage is TRBV28 and J usage is TRBJ1-2, with D hard to call. Germline V gene data show CDR1 as MDHEN and CDR2 as SYDVKM. Between the trimmed V and J ends, which lost 2 bases and 2 bases, there was a span of 12 bases. CDR3 length: 15 residues. The CDR3 spells CASSLGSLANYGYTF. The CDR3 nucleotides read TGTGCCAGCAGTTTAGGATCTCTTGCGAACTATGGCTACACCTTC.

The chain has TRBV4-3 and TRBJ2-7, with unresolved D. Between the trimmed V and J ends, which lost 0 bases and 4 bases, there was a span of 13 bases. The CDR3 runs to 15 residues. The germline V gene encodes CDR1 LGHNA and CDR2 YSLEER. The CDR3 is CASSQDRSNGYEQYF. CDR3 DNA sequence: TGCGCCAGCAGCCAAGATCGCTCGAACGGGTACGAGCAGTACTTC.

In its sample, this clone was seen once. This chain uses TRBV28 with TRBJ2-2; D unclear. Germline loops: CDR1 MDHEN, CDR2 SYDVKM. The CDR3 has 15 amino acids. V was pared by 3 bases and J by 5 bases, with 13 bases between. CDR3 residues: CASSFRQEITGELFF. The CDR3 DNA sequence: TGTGCCAGCAGTTTCCGTCAGGAGATTACCGGGGAGCTGTTTTTT.

About this clone: Mismatch with germline at one junction end may stem from a read error. The V and J genes are TRBV7-2 and TRBJ1-1; D unresolved. CDR1 is SGHTA, CDR2 FQGNSA, per germline. This CDR3 spans 16 amino acids. The CDR3 region is CASSLRMRPMNIEAFF. As DNA, the CDR3 is TGTGCCAGCAGCTTACGGATGAGGCCCATGAACATTGAAGCTTTCTTT.

The V gene is TRBV11-3, the J gene TRBJ1-1; D gene ambiguous. The CDR3 spans 13 residues. The V end lost 1 base, the J end lost 4 bases, and 7 bases lay between the germline ends. Germline assignment: CDR1 SGHNT and CDR2 YENEEA. Here the CDR3 reads CASSLVGSTEAFF. Written as DNA, the CDR3 is TGTGCCAGCAGCTTAGTAGGGTCCACTGAAGCTTTCTTT. Together with reference TRBV11-3 and TRBJ1-1, the CDR3 gives the full variable domain: EAGVVQSPRYKIIEKKQPVAFWCNPISGHNTLYWYLQNLGQGPELLIRYENEEAVDDSQLPKDRFSAERLKGVDSTLKIQPAELGDSAVYLCASSLVGSTEAFFGQGTRLTVV.

The chain is built from TRBV12-3 or TRBV12-4 and TRBJ1-4, with D unclear. Deletions cut 6 bases from V and 7 bases from J, with 3 bases between. This CDR3 comprises 10 residues. Written as DNA, the CDR3 is TGTGCCAGCAGGCGTGAAAAACTGTTTTTT. Protein: CASRREKLFF.

In this sample, this clone turned up a few times. This CDR3 is also generated by other DNA sequences in the sample. The J gene is TRBJ1-1, the V gene TRBV25-1; D perhaps matches TRBD1 (5 bases). The CDR3 loop spans 15 amino acids. With 3 bases removed from V and 6 bases from J, the gap between germline ends came to 17 bases. Per germline, CDR1 MGHDK and CDR2 SYGVNS. DNA of the CDR3: TGTGCCAGCAGTGATATTAGAGGGTGGGGGGCTGAAGCTTTCTTT. This gives the protein CASSDIRGWGAEAFF.

The CDR3 DNA follows: TGCAGCGTTGAAGATAGGGGGGGCATGAACACTGAAGCTTTCTTT. Amino acid sequence: CSVEDRGGMNTEAFF. This chain uses TRBV29-1 with TRBJ1-1; a weak D match, TRBD1 (6 bases). The CDR3 has 15 residues. V lost 0 bases and J lost 0, with 11 bases in between. Germline V gene sequence: CDR1 SQVTM, CDR2 ANQGSEA.

This sequence joins TRBV6-2 or TRBV6-3 and TRBJ2-1; unclear D gene. V lost 0 bases and J 8 bases, leaving 5 bases between the germline ends. This CDR3 is 12 amino acids long. The germline CDR1 and CDR2 sequences are MNHEY and SVGEGT. CDR3: CASSYSFDEQFF. CDR3 nucleotide sequence: TGTGCCAGCAGTTACTCATTCGATGAGCAGTTCTTC.

The CDR3 region is CASSLLGADTQYF. The DNA for the CDR3 is TGTGCCAGCAGTTTACTTGGGGCAGATACGCAGTATTTT. The chain recombines TRBV27 with TRBJ2-3; D call uncertain. This CDR3 spans 13 amino acids. V dropped 2 bases and J dropped 4 bases, with 7 bases sitting between them. The V gene's germline CDR1 is MNHEY and CDR2 SMNVEV (reference sequence).